This TCR beta chain comes out of a study of CD8+ T cells in alopecia areata. Study as a whole: Patients received oral tofacitinib, 5 to 10 mg twice daily, for moderate-to-severe alopecia areata. Tofacitinib was given for 6 to 18 months, then stopped for 6 months. Study-level results: Among the 100 top clones, expanded CD8+ clones, like scalp clonality, were significantly decreased by tofacitinib.

Isolated RNA was reverse transcribed into cDNA used as the sequencing template. Assay: immunoSEQ multiplex PCR; the TCRdb copy retains only in-frame clones and omits some. The sample carries about 220,000 clones, 50% to 70% recorded once. Points on this clone: What it binds is unknown.

Treatment meaning: oral pan-JAK inhibitor, 5-10 mg twice daily. The sequence was obtained from a human donor with alopecia areata. Sequencing was performed on CD4+ T cells sorted from blood, taken at week 4, from a patient treated with tofacitinib.

CDR3 in DNA: TGTGCCAGCAGCTTCACAGGGACTGGGGCCAACGTCCTGACTTTC. Translation gives CASSFTGTGANVLTF. The chain couples TRBV7-2 to TRBJ2-6; D might be TRBD1 (6 bases). V lost 3 bases and J lost 2, with 8 bases in between. This CDR3 region has 15 residues. Germline values: CDR1 SGHTA, CDR2 FQGNSA.